The following is a TCR beta chain sequence with its context. No antigen is known for it. Assay: immunoSEQ multiplex PCR; the TCRdb copy retains only in-frame clones and omits some. The sample shows tens of thousands of clones, approximately 80% of them seen only once. CDR1 SEHNR and CDR2 FQNEAQ come from the germline V gene (reference sequence). The CDR3 covers 16 residues. V was pared by 5 bases and J by 8 bases, with 24 bases between. These data are taken from a study of T cells in narcolepsy. Regarding the study as a whole: Autoreactive HCRT-specific and TRIB2-specific clonotypes were marked in same-patient CSF-versus-blood CD4+ comparisons.

The gene calls are TRBV7-9 and TRBJ1-2, with D possibly TRBD1 on 6 matching bases. The sample was CD45RA- memory CD4+ T cells from PBMCs. The receptor was isolated from a human donor with narcolepsy. CDR3 nucleotides: TGTGCCAGCAGCAACCGATCGGACAGCCGCAGGGAAGGCTACACCTTC. As protein: CASSNRSDSRREGYTF.